Described below is a single TCR beta chain sequence and its context. The source of the sample is a study of control samples from healthy donors and cancer patients. Measured with immunoSEQ multiplex PCR; TCRdb has only the in-frame clones, and not every one. In the table there are around 130,000 clones, approximately 90% of which are singletons. The germline V gene has CDR1 SGHNT and CDR2 YYREEE (reference sequence). The CDR3 has 16 residues. Losses at the gene ends were 1 base for V and 2 bases for J; bases not matched to a gene: 5. This TCR was sampled from a man younger than 30 in good health. The sample comprised blood. This chain uses TRBV5-4 with TRBJ2-3; 9 bases are a match to TRBD2. The CDR3 DNA reads as TGTGCCAGCAGCTTGCCGGGACTAGCTGACACAGATACGCAGTATTTT. It yields the protein CASSLPGLADTDTQYF.